A selection of T cell receptor beta chains follows, all from one sample in a study of blood T cells in healthy people across ages. Each CDR3 protein is one row after TCRdb ran MiXCR on the 5' RACE reads. Of about 730,000 distinct CDR3 sequences listed, roughly 41% are singletons. Sequencing input: blood. The receptors shown here come from a woman in her fifties or sixties in good health. The CDR3 runs from the conserved cysteine through the conserved F or W. The order of the fields is D gene, J gene, V gene, clone size, CDR3 DNA, CDR3 protein. A D gene is named only where the DNA matches it firmly. Part of the rows lack a size; the others show once, few, many or a class for expanded clones.

d_call: .
j_call: TRBJ1-2
v_call: TRBV20-1
clone_size: few
cdr3_nt: TGCAGTGCTGTTGACGGACTGTTAGCTAACTATGGCTACACCTTC
cdr3_aa: CSAVDGLLANYGYTF

d_call: TRBD2
j_call: TRBJ2-1
v_call: TRBV6-5
clone_size: .
cdr3_nt: TGTGCCAGCAGTCCACTAGCGGGAGGTTGGGATGAGCAGTTCTTC
cdr3_aa: CASSPLAGGWDEQFF

d_call: .
j_call: TRBJ1-5
v_call: TRBV20-1
clone_size: .
cdr3_nt: TGCAGTGCTAGAGATTCGGGGGAGTGGCCCCAGCATTTT
cdr3_aa: CSARDSGEWPQHF

d_call: .
j_call: TRBJ2-1
v_call: TRBV13
clone_size: once
cdr3_nt: TGTGCCTGCAGTTGGTGGGTACAGGGTATCAATGAGCAGTTCTTC
cdr3_aa: CACSWWVQGINEQFF

d_call: .
j_call: TRBJ2-5
v_call: TRBV7-2
clone_size: .
cdr3_nt: TGTGCCAGCAGCTTAGCCCCCTTGAGCGGGCCCTACAATGAGCAGTACTTC
cdr3_aa: CASSLAPLSGPYNEQYF

d_call: TRBD1
j_call: TRBJ1-4
v_call: TRBV29-1
clone_size: once
cdr3_nt: TGCAGCGTTGAATTTTTGGGACAGGGAAATGAAAAACTGTTTTTT
cdr3_aa: CSVEFLGQGNEKLFF

d_call: .
j_call: TRBJ1-2
v_call: TRBV6-6
clone_size: .
cdr3_nt: TGTGCCAGCAGTTATCTGGTAGGACCGGGGTTTGGCTACACCTTC
cdr3_aa: CASSYLVGPGFGYTF

d_call: TRBD1
j_call: TRBJ1-1
v_call: TRBV7-6
clone_size: .
cdr3_nt: TGTGCCAGCAGCGAGGGACAGGGGGCGATGCCTGAAGCTTTCTTT
cdr3_aa: CASSEGQGAMPEAFF

d_call: .
j_call: TRBJ2-7
v_call: TRBV5-1
clone_size: .
cdr3_nt: TGCGCCAGCAGCCGACAGACAAACGACGGCGAGCAGTACTTC
cdr3_aa: CASSRQTNDGEQYF

d_call: .
j_call: TRBJ2-1
v_call: TRBV30
clone_size: .
cdr3_nt: TGCGCCTGGAGTGTATTTGAAGAGACCCAGTTCTTC
cdr3_aa: CAWSVFEETQFF

d_call: .
j_call: TRBJ2-7
v_call: TRBV4-2
clone_size: few
cdr3_nt: TGTGCCAGCAGCCAAGATATCGGATCGAACTACGAGCAGTACTTC
cdr3_aa: CASSQDIGSNYEQYF

d_call: .
j_call: TRBJ2-1
v_call: TRBV24-1
clone_size: few
cdr3_nt: TGTGCCACCAGTGGGCTAGCCGGCAATGAGCAGTTCTTC
cdr3_aa: CATSGLAGNEQFF

d_call: .
j_call: TRBJ1-3
v_call: TRBV3-1
clone_size: .
cdr3_nt: TGTGCCAGCAGCCAATATGAGGGAGGCTCTGGAAACACCATATATTTT
cdr3_aa: CASSQYEGGSGNTIYF

d_call: TRBD2
j_call: TRBJ2-5
v_call: TRBV6-2/TRBV6-3
clone_size: few
cdr3_nt: TGTGCCAGCAGTCACCCTAGCGGGAGGGGCGAGACCCAGTACTTC
cdr3_aa: CASSHPSGRGETQYF

d_call: TRBD1
j_call: TRBJ2-3
v_call: TRBV5-1
clone_size: .
cdr3_nt: TGCGCCAGCAGCTCAGGACAGGGGGAAATAGGGCAGTATTTT
cdr3_aa: CASSSGQGEIGQYF

d_call: TRBD2
j_call: TRBJ2-7
v_call: TRBV6-2/TRBV6-3
clone_size: .
cdr3_nt: TGTGCCAGCAGACTAGCGGGCCTGAGCTCCTACGAGCAGTACTTC
cdr3_aa: CASRLAGLSSYEQYF

d_call: TRBD2
j_call: TRBJ2-7
v_call: TRBV27
clone_size: few
cdr3_nt: TGTGCCAGCAGTGTCAGGACTAGCGGGGAGGTGTACTTC
cdr3_aa: CASSVRTSGEVYF

d_call: TRBD1
j_call: TRBJ1-5
v_call: TRBV18
clone_size: .
cdr3_nt: TGTGCCAGCTCGGAGGGGGCGGGGGGACAGCCCCAGCATTTT
cdr3_aa: CASSEGAGGQPQHF

d_call: TRBD1
j_call: TRBJ2-1
v_call: TRBV29-1
clone_size: many
cdr3_nt: TGCAGCGCACCCAAAGGGACAGGGGTCGGCAATGAGCAGTTCTTC
cdr3_aa: CSAPKGTGVGNEQFF

d_call: .
j_call: TRBJ2-4
v_call: TRBV20-1
clone_size: .
cdr3_nt: TGCAGTGCTCTTACTAGACCCAAAAACATTCAGTACTTC
cdr3_aa: CSALTRPKNIQYF

d_call: .
j_call: TRBJ2-1
v_call: TRBV27
clone_size: few
cdr3_nt: TGTGCCAGCAGTTCGAGCACTTTCTACAATGAGCAGTTCTTC
cdr3_aa: CASSSSTFYNEQFF

d_call: TRBD2
j_call: TRBJ2-3
v_call: TRBV7-8
clone_size: .
cdr3_nt: TGTGCCAGCAGCATAACCGGGACTAGCGGGAGCGTTACGCAGTATTTT
cdr3_aa: CASSITGTSGSVTQYF

d_call: TRBD1
j_call: TRBJ2-1
v_call: TRBV2
clone_size: .
cdr3_nt: TGTGCCAGCAGCGGACAGGGAGGCCGGGAGACCCAGTTCTTC
cdr3_aa: CASSGQGGRETQFF

d_call: TRBD2
j_call: TRBJ2-1
v_call: TRBV7-2
clone_size: many
cdr3_nt: TGTGCCAGCAGCCAGCAAGGGAGCGGGAGTTTTCACAATGAGCAGTTCTTC
cdr3_aa: CASSQQGSGSFHNEQFF

d_call: .
j_call: TRBJ2-7
v_call: TRBV20-1
clone_size: few
cdr3_nt: TGCAGTGCTCCAGACTGGGGAGCCCAGGGGCAGTACTTC
cdr3_aa: CSAPDWGAQGQYF

d_call: .
j_call: TRBJ2-7
v_call: TRBV3-1
clone_size: .
cdr3_nt: TGTGCCAGCAGCCAGAGGGCCGGGCGTGCTGGGGAGCAGTACTTC
cdr3_aa: CASSQRAGRAGEQYF

d_call: .
j_call: TRBJ2-5
v_call: TRBV28
clone_size: few
cdr3_nt: TGTGCCAGCGGGTTCCCGGGACGCCTACCAGGGGAGACCCAGTACTTC
cdr3_aa: CASGFPGRLPGETQYF

d_call: .
j_call: TRBJ1-1
v_call: TRBV3-1
clone_size: .
cdr3_nt: TGTGCCAGCAGCCAACGCAGAAGCACTGAAGCTTTCTTT
cdr3_aa: CASSQRRSTEAFF

d_call: TRBD1
j_call: TRBJ2-5
v_call: TRBV5-6
clone_size: .
cdr3_nt: TGTGCCAGCAGCTTGTACCGGGGACAGGGGGAGACCCAGTACTTC
cdr3_aa: CASSLYRGQGETQYF

d_call: .
j_call: TRBJ2-7
v_call: TRBV4-3
clone_size: few
cdr3_nt: TGCGCCAGCAGCCAACTGTTAAGCTCCTACGAGCAGTACTTC
cdr3_aa: CASSQLLSSYEQYF

d_call: .
j_call: TRBJ2-3
v_call: TRBV13
clone_size: few
cdr3_nt: TGTGCCAGCAGCACCGGAGGAACAGATACGCAGTATTTT
cdr3_aa: CASSTGGTDTQYF

d_call: TRBD2
j_call: TRBJ2-7
v_call: TRBV4-1
clone_size: .
cdr3_nt: TGCGCCAGCAGCCTCTCCGGGACTAGCGGACCGTACGAGCAGTACTTC
cdr3_aa: CASSLSGTSGPYEQYF

d_call: .
j_call: TRBJ2-3
v_call: TRBV5-1
clone_size: .
cdr3_nt: TGCGCCAGCAGTAGTAGCCAAAACCCCACAGATACGCAGTATTTT
cdr3_aa: CASSSSQNPTDTQYF

d_call: .
j_call: TRBJ1-5
v_call: TRBV2
clone_size: many
cdr3_nt: TGTGCCAGCAGTGAACTTGGGGGGAATAGCAATCAGCCCCAGCATTTT
cdr3_aa: CASSELGGNSNQPQHF

d_call: .
j_call: TRBJ2-3
v_call: TRBV9
clone_size: .
cdr3_nt: TGTGCCAGCAGGCCACCGGGACCGAGCACAGATACGCAGTATTTT
cdr3_aa: CASRPPGPSTDTQYF

d_call: TRBD1
j_call: TRBJ1-1
v_call: TRBV20-1
clone_size: .
cdr3_nt: TGCAGTGCTAGACCGGGACAGGGAATTACTGAAGCTTTCTTT
cdr3_aa: CSARPGQGITEAFF

d_call: TRBD1
j_call: TRBJ2-7
v_call: TRBV20-1
clone_size: .
cdr3_nt: TGCAGTGCCGGAAGACAGGGTACGACCTACGAGCAGTACTTC
cdr3_aa: CSAGRQGTTYEQYF

d_call: TRBD2
j_call: TRBJ2-3
v_call: TRBV7-3
clone_size: many
cdr3_nt: TGTGCCAGCCGGGGGGGCACAGATACGCAGTATTTT
cdr3_aa: CASRGGTDTQYF

d_call: TRBD2
j_call: TRBJ2-3
v_call: TRBV7-9
clone_size: once
cdr3_nt: TGTGCCAGCAGCTCGGGGACTAGCGGGGGGCCTAGCGATACGCAGTATTTT
cdr3_aa: CASSSGTSGGPSDTQYF

d_call: TRBD2
j_call: TRBJ2-1
v_call: TRBV3-1
clone_size: few
cdr3_nt: TGTGCCAGCAGCCGCGGACTAGCGGGGGGGCGGGGTGAGCAGTTCTTC
cdr3_aa: CASSRGLAGGRGEQFF

d_call: TRBD2
j_call: TRBJ2-5
v_call: TRBV4-1
clone_size: .
cdr3_nt: TGCGCCAGCGCTAGCGGGGGGAATGAGGAGACCCAGTACTTC
cdr3_aa: CASASGGNEETQYF

d_call: .
j_call: TRBJ2-1
v_call: TRBV7-8
clone_size: .
cdr3_nt: TGTGCCAGCAGCTTAGCCCCTCTAGCGCCCAGCTCCTACAATGAGCAGTTCTTC
cdr3_aa: CASSLAPLAPSSYNEQFF